Following are 19 T cell receptor beta chains from one sample sequenced in a study of T cells expressing NK-cell markers. TCRdb reprocessed the 5' RACE reads and keeps a single row for each CDR3 protein, giving no DNA. The repertoire table contains about 550,000 distinct CDR3 sequences. Sequencing input: blood T cells: a sorted CD56 or NKG2C T cell subset, CD4+ or CD8+ T cells, or bulk PBMC T cells (not recorded which). The receptors derive from a man aged 18 to 29 in good health.

The chain uses TRBV5-1 and TRBJ2-7; the D call of TRBD2 rests on TCRdb alone, since no DNA is present to check it. This CDR3 spans 15 amino acids. Germline CDR1 reads SGHRS; CDR2 reads YFSETQ. CDR3 sequence reads: CASSFAMSAAYEQYF. Combining the CDR3 with reference TRBV5-1 and TRBJ2-7 gives the whole variable domain KAGVTQTPRYLIKTRGQQVTLSCSPISGHRSVSWYQQTPGQGLQFLFEYFSETQRNKGNFPGRFSGRQFSNSRSEMNVSTLELGDSALYLCASSFAMSAAYEQYFGPGTRLTVT.

This chain joins TRBV7-2 and TRBJ2-5; TCRdb lists TRBD2, though no DNA is available to test this call. Germline assignment: CDR1 SGHTA and CDR2 FQGNSA. The CDR3 is 15 residues long. The CDR3 loop is CASSLESGRAETQYF. Supplemented by reference TRBV7-2 and TRBJ2-5, the full variable domain reads GAGVSQSPSNKVTEKGKDVELRCDPISGHTALYWYRQSLGQGLEFLIYFQGNSAPDKSGLPSDRFSAERTGGSVSTLTIQRTQQEDSAVYLCASSLESGRAETQYFGPGTRLLVL.

The chain employs TRBV27 and TRBJ2-2; TCRdb's D gene call, TRBD2, goes unchecked for lack of DNA. Germline V gives CDR1 MNHEY, CDR2 SMNVEV (reference sequence). CDR3 length: 17 amino acids. CDR3 sequence reads: CASSLGGGAGYTGELFF.

The J gene is TRBJ2-4, the V gene TRBV18. Per the germline V gene, CDR1 is KGHSH and CDR2 is LQKENI. The length of the CDR3 is 15 residues. CDR3: CASSPKDGLRNIQYF.

The chain joins TRBV6-5 to TRBJ2-1; TCRdb's D call of TRBD1 is untestable without DNA. The germline gives CDR1 MNHEY, CDR2 SVGAGI. This CDR3 is 14 amino acids long. CDR3 region: CASSWGPRGNEQFF.

The rearrangement joins TRBV7-9 to TRBJ2-3; with no DNA, the TCRdb D assignment of TRBD2 cannot be verified. CDR3 length: 17 residues. CDR1 and CDR2 from the germline V gene are SEHNR and FQNEAQ (reference sequence). The CDR3 here is CASSSRLVLGSTGTQYF.

The chain couples TRBV4-1 to TRBJ2-1; TCRdb selects TRBD1, and the lack of DNA leaves this call unchecked. The length of the CDR3 is 19 residues. Germline CDR1 MGHRA, CDR2 YSYEKL. CDR3 loop: CASSQDVVGGGTPLREQFF.

The rearrangement joins TRBV5-8 to TRBJ2-5; TCRdb's D call, TRBD2, is unchecked because there is no DNA. In germline, CDR1 is SGHTS, CDR2 YDEGEE. This CDR3 is 16 amino acids long. The CDR3 sequence is CASSLPPLVRQETQYF.

The chain combines TRBV20-1 with TRBJ1-5; TCRdb indicates TRBD1, and absent DNA this call remains unverified. CDR3 length: 14 amino acids. Germline V gives CDR1 DFQATT, CDR2 SNEGSKA (reference sequence). The chain's CDR3 is CSAREQGTHQPQHF.

V and J are TRBV4-1 and TRBJ1-1. The germline V gene encodes CDR1 MGHRA and CDR2 YSYEKL. The CDR3 is made up of 14 amino acids. CDR3 protein: CASSQPRQNTEAFF.

The chain links TRBV24-1 to TRBJ2-2; without DNA, the TCRdb call of TRBD2 cannot be checked. CDR1 KGHDR and CDR2 SFDVKD come from the germline V gene. CDR3 length: 13 residues. This CDR3 is CATLGTGAGELFF.

This sequence joins TRBV4-1 and TRBJ1-4; checking the TCRdb D call of TRBD1 is not possible without DNA. The germline CDR1 and CDR2 sequences are MGHRA and YSYEKL. CDR3 size: 13 residues. The chain's CDR3 is CASKGDANEKLFF.

The rearrangement links TRBV29-1 to TRBJ1-5; TCRdb calls TRBD1, which cannot be checked without DNA. Germline V lookup: CDR1 SQVTM, CDR2 ANQGSEA. CDR3 size: 13 residues. The CDR3 region is CSVLQGLNQPQHF.

The rearrangement uses TRBV7-2 and TRBJ2-1; absent DNA, TCRdb's TRBD2 call cannot be checked. Looked up from germline, CDR1 is SGHTA and CDR2 is FQGNSA. This CDR3 has 15 amino acids. Here the CDR3 reads CASSQTGGTYNEQFF.

This sequence joins TRBV6-5 and TRBJ2-1; lacking DNA, the TRBD1 call made by TCRdb goes unchecked. Germline V gene lookup returns CDR1 MNHEY and CDR2 SVGAGI. The CDR3 loop spans 17 amino acids. CDR3 sequence: CASSYPPTGDSYNEQFF.

This chain uses TRBV10-3 with TRBJ2-7; TCRdb's assignment of TRBD1 cannot be checked, as there is no DNA. CDR3 length: 12 residues. CDR1 is ENHRY, CDR2 SYGVKD, per germline. The CDR3 loop is CAARDTVYEQYF.

The chain recombines TRBV7-9 with TRBJ2-7; as DNA is missing, the TRBD2 call by TCRdb cannot be tested. The CDR3 totals 15 residues. Germline-derived CDR1 and CDR2 are SEHNR and FQNEAQ (reference sequence). CDR3 sequence reads: CASSFSGSPTYEQYF.

The CDR3 sequence: CASSGDRAPLNEQFF. The rearrangement joins TRBV5-1 to TRBJ2-1. The length of the CDR3 is 15 residues. CDR1 SGHRS and CDR2 YFSETQ come from the germline V gene. The full variable domain, completed using reference TRBV5-1 and TRBJ2-1, is KAGVTQTPRYLIKTRGQQVTLSCSPISGHRSVSWYQQTPGQGLQFLFEYFSETQRNKGNFPGRFSGRQFSNSRSEMNVSTLELGDSALYLCASSGDRAPLNEQFFGPGTRLTVL.

The chain employs TRBV20-1 and TRBJ2-3; TCRdb selects TRBD1, and the lack of DNA leaves this call unchecked. The CDR3 is 15 amino acids. Germline CDR1 DFQATT, CDR2 SNEGSKA (reference sequence). The CDR3 region is CSALYSDSSTDTQYF.